What follows are 18 T cell receptor beta chains derived from one specimen sequenced in a study of response to subunit inactivated influenza vaccine. TCRdb redid the calling of the RT-PCR reads with MiXCR, one entry per CDR3 protein. Counted here are under 950,000 distinct CDR3 sequences, less than 25% occurring once; the ten biggest clones make up roughly 10%. The source material was PBMCs from blood, sampled 5 days after vaccination. The receptors derive from a man aged 50-59 years who received an inactivated influenza vaccine.

This clonotype was detected many times. The chain links TRBV21-1 to TRBJ1-5; TRBD1, the table's D call, lacks a check against the DNA. TRBV21-1 is a documented pseudogene. The CDR3 is 14 residues long. The DNA for the CDR3 is TGTGCCAGCAGCAATCTCGGGGGAAATCAGCCCCAGCATTTT. It yields the protein CASSNLGGNQPQHF.

The sample holds a few counts of this clonotype. The chain carries TRBV6-1 and TRBJ2-7, with D possibly called TRBD1 or TRBD2 (6 bases each). V was clipped by 2 bases and J by 5 bases, with 10 bases between them. The CDR3 covers 13 residues. CDR1 MNHNS and CDR2 SASEGT come from the germline V gene. CDR3 region: CASSETGRNEQYF. Written as DNA, the CDR3 is TGTGCCAGCAGTGAAACAGGGAGGAACGAGCAGTACTTC.

This clonotype was counted a few times. This rearrangement joins TRBV5-1 to TRBJ1-1; maybe TRBD1 (5 bases). The ends were cut back, 2 bases at V and 3 bases at J, with 14 bases in the middle. This CDR3 has 15 amino acids. CDR1 and CDR2 (germline): SGHRS, YFSETQ. CDR3 in DNA: TGCGCCAGCAGCTTCAGGGCAGGGTGGGACACTGAAGCTTTCTTT. It translates to CASSFRAGWDTEAFF.

The chain couples TRBV29-1 to TRBJ1-2; D might be TRBD1 (5 bases). V was shortened by 4 bases and J by 6 bases, with 12 bases between the two germline ends. Germline values: CDR1 SQVTM, CDR2 ANQGSEA. The CDR3 extends over 12 amino acids. The CDR3 spells CSVGGQGNGYTF. Here the CDR3 DNA reads TGCAGCGTTGGTGGGCAGGGCAATGGCTACACCTTC.

This clonotype was detected a few times. The chain has TRBV2 and TRBJ2-1; D unresolved. The CDR3 spans 16 residues. Germline CDR1 reads SNHLY; CDR2 reads FYNNEI. Trimming removed 0 bases from V and 0 bases from J, with 9 bases in between. CDR3 amino acids: CASSEAPRSSYNEQFF. The CDR3 coding sequence is TGTGCCAGCAGTGAAGCTCCACGGAGCTCCTACAATGAGCAGTTCTTC.

This clonotype was counted ten times or more. This chain links TRBV4-1 with TRBJ1-1; 8 nucleotides line up with TRBD1. Germline V lookup: CDR1 MGHRA, CDR2 YSYEKL. This CDR3 comprises 15 residues. V gave up 0 bases and J gave up 9 bases; unmatched junction bases: 9. CDR3 protein: CASSQESGQGRKAFF. The CDR3 region has the DNA TGCGCCAGCAGCCAAGAGTCTGGACAGGGCCGTAAAGCTTTCTTT.

This clonotype was seen a handful of times. The chain combines TRBV13 with TRBJ1-2; 7 bases fit TRBD1. Trimming cost V 1 base and J 4 bases; bases outside gene matches: 3. The V gene's germline CDR1 is PRHDT and CDR2 FYEKMQ (reference sequence). The CDR3 covers 14 residues. This chain's CDR3 is CASSLATGSYGYTF. Here the CDR3 DNA reads TGTGCCAGCAGCTTAGCGACAGGGAGCTATGGCTACACCTTC.

The chain carries TRBV11-2 and TRBJ2-3; D unclear. V lost 5 bases, J lost 0 bases, and 15 bases lay in between. The CDR3 consists of 16 residues. From germline, CDR1 is SGHAT and CDR2 FQNNGV. The CDR3 loop is CASSPHREASTDTQYF. As DNA, the CDR3 is TGTGCCAGCAGCCCCCATCGAGAGGCTAGCACAGATACGCAGTATTTT.

This clonotype was recorded a few times. The CDR3 sequence: CASSEMGLTPLHF. The CDR3 bases are TGTGCCAGCAGTGAAATGGGATTAACACCCCTCCACTTT. The genes are TRBV6-1 and TRBJ1-6; no firm D call. This CDR3 comprises 13 residues. Trimming shortened V by 2 bases and J by 11 bases, and 10 bases separated the two germline ends. Germline CDR1 is MNHNS and CDR2 is SASEGT.

About this clonotype itself: Lacking the conserved final phenylalanine or tryptophan, this CDR3 likely reflects a read error. CDR3 sequence (DNA): TGCAGCGCCGGGGACACCCCCCAAGAGACCCAGTACCTC. Amino acid sequence: CSAGDTPQETQYL. The V call is TRBV29-1, the J call TRBJ2-5, with D perhaps TRBD1 (6 bases). CDR3 length: 13 amino acids. CDR1 and CDR2 (germline): SQVTM, ANQGSEA. V dropped 7 bases and J dropped 1 base, with 13 bases sitting between them.

The V call is TRBV4-3, the J call TRBJ1-2; D uncertain. V gave up 0 bases and J gave up 4 bases, with 12 bases separating them. The CDR3 has 15 residues. Per the germline V gene, CDR1 is LGHNA and CDR2 is YSLEER. The CDR3 protein is CASSQDYRRTYGYTF. CDR3 coding DNA: TGCGCCAGCAGCCAAGACTACAGACGGACCTATGGCTACACCTTC.

The V gene is TRBV6-1, the J gene TRBJ2-2; 10 nucleotides agree with TRBD1. This CDR3 contains 15 residues. Germline-derived CDR1 and CDR2 are MNHNS and SASEGT. V gave up 7 bases and J gave up 5 bases; unmatched junction bases: 7. The CDR3 sequence: CASNPGTGATGELFF. The DNA for the CDR3 is TGTGCCAGCAATCCCGGGACAGGGGCGACCGGGGAGCTGTTTTTT.

Only a few counts were recorded for this clonotype. The chain joins TRBV20-1 to TRBJ2-1; 9 bases fit TRBD1. V shed 3 bases and J 4 bases; nucleotides not matched to a gene: 10. The CDR3 totals 16 residues. Germline-derived CDR1 and CDR2 are DFQATT and SNEGSKA (reference sequence). CDR3 protein: CSASATHRGLYNEQFF. The CDR3 DNA follows: TGCAGTGCTAGCGCCACCCACAGGGGGCTTTACAATGAGCAGTTCTTC.

At least ten counts were recorded for this clonotype. The gene calls are TRBV12-3 or TRBV12-4 and TRBJ2-5; the match to TRBD2 covers 13 bases. The V segment lost 5 bases and the J segment 5 bases; nucleotides outside the gene matches: 8. This CDR3 is 16 amino acids long. The CDR3, as DNA: TGTGCCAGCAGTCACCCCGGGACTAGCGGGGCTGAGACCCAGTACTTC. Amino acid sequence: CASSHPGTSGAETQYF.

The chain links TRBV13 to TRBJ2-6; 7 bases agree with TRBD2. After removal of 0 bases from V and 19 bases from J, the junction contained 3 bases not matched to a gene. CDR1 and CDR2 (germline): PRHDT, FYEKMQ (reference sequence). This CDR3 comprises 11 residues. This CDR3 is CASSLGRTRTF. CDR3 nucleotides: TGTGCCAGCAGCTTAGGCAGGACTAGAACTTTC.

This clonotype appeared a few times. The chain couples TRBV20-1 to TRBJ1-2; D possibly corresponds to TRBD1 (5 bases). CDR3 size: 11 residues. V lost 5 bases and J lost 7, with 11 bases in between. Germline assignment: CDR1 DFQATT and CDR2 SNEGSKA (reference sequence). CDR3 nucleotides: TGCAGTGCTGTTTCAGGGACTGGCTACACCTTC. It yields the protein CSAVSGTGYTF.

The table lists this clonotype with a few counts. DNA of the CDR3: TGTGCCAGCGTCATTCGAATGAACACTGAAGCTTTCTTT. It specifies CASVIRMNTEAFF. The gene calls are TRBV12-3 or TRBV12-4 and TRBJ1-1; no clear D. The CDR3 loop spans 13 amino acids. V was clipped by 8 bases and J by 0 bases, with 10 bases between them.

The table lists this clonotype with a few counts. This rearrangement joins TRBV20-1 to TRBJ2-1; tentative D call: TRBD2 (6 bases). CDR1 DFQATT and CDR2 SNEGSKA come from the germline V gene (reference sequence). The CDR3 contains 13 residues. V dropped 6 bases and J dropped 7 bases, with 16 bases sitting between them. In DNA, the CDR3 is TGCAGTGCCAGTCCGGGACTCGAGAATGAGCAGTTCTTC. Its protein is CSASPGLENEQFF.